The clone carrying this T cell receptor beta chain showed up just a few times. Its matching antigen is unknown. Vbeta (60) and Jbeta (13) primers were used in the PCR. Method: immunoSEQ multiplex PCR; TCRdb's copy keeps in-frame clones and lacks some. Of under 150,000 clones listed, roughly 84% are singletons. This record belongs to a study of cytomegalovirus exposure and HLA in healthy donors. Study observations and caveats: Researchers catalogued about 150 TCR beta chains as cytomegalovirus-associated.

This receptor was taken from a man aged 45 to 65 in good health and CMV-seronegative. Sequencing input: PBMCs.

CDR3 nucleotide sequence: TGTGCCAGCAGTTACTCGCGGGCAGGGACGGGGGGGGAGCAGTACTTC. This gives the protein CASSYSRAGTGGEQYF. The chain employs TRBV6-5 and TRBJ2-7; 8 bases are shared with TRBD2. The CDR3 totals 16 residues. Germline trimming cut 0 bases from V and 7 bases from J; bases unmatched to any gene: 11. Per the germline V gene, CDR1 is MNHEY and CDR2 is SVGAGI.